This T cell receptor (beta chain) was sequenced for a study of T cells after yellow fever vaccination. Study-level information: SMART-Seq v4 Ultra Low Input served to prepare low-cell-number fractions.

This clonotype occurred many times. Its antigen is unknown. Via MiXCR, TCRdb re-called the 5' RACE reads, giving one row per CDR3 protein. The sample holds just under 600,000 distinct CDR3 sequences, 13% seen once. The CDR3 has 14 amino acids. V was pared by 3 bases and J by 2 bases, with 9 bases between. Study observations and caveats: There was a possibility that FACS-sorted repertoires contained abundant clonotypes contaminating from the bulk population. It was a weaker secondary response, yet one that peaked faster, at day 5 versus 15. It was a small share of clonotypes that appeared in both CD4 and CD8 compartments.

This TCR was recovered from a man aged 25 to 40 who received the YFV17D yellow fever vaccine. V and J are TRBV12-3 or TRBV12-4 and TRBJ2-3; unclear D gene. This specimen consisted of PBMCs, obtained on the day of the yellow fever booster vaccination. The CDR3 DNA sequence: TGTGCCAGCAGTTTGGGCAGACCCACAGATACGCAGTATTTT. Its protein is CASSLGRPTDTQYF.